These 19 T cell receptor beta chains were all obtained from the same sample, sequenced in a study of cytomegalovirus exposure and HLA in healthy donors. This PCR relied on a set of 60 Vbeta primers and 13 Jbeta primers. Data came from immunoSEQ multiplex PCR; TCRdb stores just in-frame clones and leaves some out. The repertoire holds around 110,000 clones, with 70% to 80% as singletons. Sequenced material: PBMCs. The receptors here all came from a boy younger than 18 in good health and CMV-seronegative.

Regarding this clone: Its ends do not fully match the called genes, so a read error is possible. V and J are TRBV6-5 and TRBJ1-4; D is unclear. The CDR3 is 13 residues long. CDR1 MNHEY and CDR2 SVGAGI come from the germline V gene. In DNA, the CDR3 is TGTGCCGGCAGTTACTCGATTGGCGAAAAACTGTTTTTT. This codes for CAGSYSIGEKLFF.

V and J are TRBV7-2 and TRBJ1-1; 8 positions match TRBD1. V lost 2 bases, J lost 7 bases, and 6 bases stayed unmatched. Germline-derived CDR1 and CDR2 are SGHTA and FQGNSA. The CDR3 is 14 residues long. The CDR3 nucleotides read TGTGCCAGCAGCTTAACAGGGGGAGGCGTTGAAGCTTTCTTT. Translation: CASSLTGGGVEAFF.

This clone was found a few times. This chain joins TRBV29-1 and TRBJ1-6; TRBD1 might be the D (5 bases). The CDR3 has 14 amino acids. Germline V gene sequence: CDR1 SQVTM, CDR2 ANQGSEA. Trimming took off 6 bases at V and 8 bases at J, with 17 bases between the two ends. The CDR3 sequence: CSVRTPGRDSPLHF. Here the CDR3 DNA reads TGCAGCGTCAGGACGCCAGGGAGGGATTCACCCCTCCACTTT. Together with reference TRBV29-1 and TRBJ1-6, the CDR3 gives the full variable domain: SAVISQKPSRDICQRGTSLTIQCQVDSQVTMMFWYRQQPGQSLTLIATANQGSEATYESGFVIDKFPISRPNLTFSTLTVSNMSPEDSSIYLCSVRTPGRDSPLHFGNGTRLTVT.

The chain is built from TRBV27 and TRBJ2-7; possibly TRBD2 for D (5 bases). Germline CDR1 and CDR2: MNHEY and SMNVEV (reference sequence). The CDR3 runs to 15 residues. Trimming left V 6 bases short and J 4 bases short, with 19 bases between. The CDR3 here is CASRRYGDLRYEQYF. The CDR3 DNA reads as TGTGCCAGCAGGCGTTACGGGGATCTACGGTACGAGCAGTACTTC.

The sample holds a few counts of this clone. CDR3 amino acids: CASSPRQGGREKLFF. The CDR3 DNA is TGTGCCAGCAGTCCACGACAGGGGGGGCGTGAAAAACTGTTTTTT. The chain is built from TRBV6-1 and TRBJ1-4; 9 bases agree with TRBD1. Looked up from germline, CDR1 is MNHNS and CDR2 is SASEGT. This CDR3 comprises 15 residues. V was pared by 5 bases and J by 7 bases, with 8 bases of the junction left unmatched.

The chain combines TRBV7-3 with TRBJ1-1; possibly TRBD1 for D (5 bases). Looked up from germline, CDR1 is SGHTA and CDR2 is FQGTGA. The CDR3 is made up of 14 amino acids. Trimming removed 7 bases from V and 3 bases from J, with 15 bases in between. This CDR3 is CASTLTSGDTEAFF. The CDR3 nucleotides are TGTGCCAGCACCCTAACCTCGGGGGACACTGAAGCTTTCTTT.

The J gene is TRBJ1-5, the V gene TRBV6-1, with 10 bases aligning to TRBD1. J lost 4 bases, V lost 10 bases, and 10 bases had no gene match. The CDR3 length is 15 residues. CDR1 and CDR2 from the germline V gene are MNHNS and SASEGT. Here the CDR3 DNA reads TGTGCCACCATCGACAGGGGGCTAGTTAATCAGCCCCAGCATTTT. It translates to CATIDRGLVNQPQHF.

This rearrangement joins TRBV30 to TRBJ1-2; D might be TRBD1 (5 bases). The germline CDR1 and CDR2 sequences are GTSNPN and SVGIG (reference sequence). Trimming removed 6 bases from V and 8 bases from J, with 13 bases in between. The CDR3 spans 11 residues. CDR3 sequence: CACKPGLGYTF. The CDR3 bases are TGTGCCTGTAAACCGGGACTCGGCTACACCTTC.

This sequence joins TRBV2 and TRBJ1-1; D not resolved. The CDR3 runs 13 residues. The germline V and J ends were trimmed by 5 bases and 1 base, with 8 bases remaining between them. The germline gives CDR1 SNHLY, CDR2 FYNNEI. The CDR3 here is CASSYQSNTEAFF. For the CDR3, the DNA is TGTGCCAGCAGTTATCAGTCGAACACTGAAGCTTTCTTT.

The chain combines TRBV30 with TRBJ2-7; possibly TRBD1 for D (6 bases). This CDR3 region has 11 residues. Deletions cut 4 bases from V and 3 bases from J, with 7 bases between. CDR1 GTSNPN and CDR2 SVGIG come from the germline V gene (reference sequence). The CDR3 DNA is TGTGCCTGGAACAGGGACTACGAGCAGTACTTC. Translating it yields CAWNRDYEQYF.

The CDR3 nucleotides are TGTGCCAGCAGCTCCCGGGAAGGGCAGACTGAAGCTTTCTTT. The encoded protein is CASSSREGQTEAFF. This chain links TRBV7-8 with TRBJ1-1, with D hard to call. CDR1 is SGHVS, CDR2 FQNEAQ, per germline. V lost 4 bases and J lost 5, with 14 bases in between. There are 14 residues in the CDR3.

This chain's CDR3 is CASSLDRTPQETQYF. CDR3 in DNA: TGTGCCAGCAGCTTAGATCGGACTCCCCAAGAGACCCAGTACTTC. This chain links TRBV11-3 with TRBJ2-5; perhaps TRBD2 as D (5 bases). The V gene's germline CDR1 is SGHNT and CDR2 YENEEA. The CDR3 length is 15 residues. V was trimmed by 0 bases and J by 1 base, leaving 9 bases between them.

This clone is a singleton in its sample. The gene calls are TRBV7-3 and TRBJ1-1; 7 nucleotides line up with TRBD1. The CDR3 is made up of 15 amino acids. Losses at the gene ends were 6 bases for V and 0 bases for J; bases not matched to a gene: 7. CDR1 SGHTA and CDR2 FQGTGA come from the germline V gene. In DNA form, the CDR3 reads TGTGCCAGCAGGGCCTCCGGGACAGTGAACACTGAAGCTTTCTTT. It codes for CASRASGTVNTEAFF.

This chain connects TRBV4-2 to TRBJ1-5; TRBD1 might be the D (6 bases). Germline assignment: CDR1 LGHNA and CDR2 YNFKEQ. The V end lost 1 base, the J end lost 8 bases, and 21 bases lay between the germline ends. CDR3 length equals 17 residues. CDR3 nucleotide sequence: TGTGCCAGCAGCCAAGGGGGCGGGGGCACCCTGAGGGAGCCCCAGCATTTT. Its translation is CASSQGGGGTLREPQHF.

This clone appeared a single time. The CDR3 sequence is CASSITSDTYEQYF. The DNA of the CDR3 is TGTGCCAGTAGTATAACTAGCGATACATACGAGCAGTACTTC. The J gene is TRBJ2-7, the V gene TRBV19, with TRBD2 matching over 7 bases. The CDR3 extends over 14 amino acids. CDR1 is LNHDA and CDR2 is SQIVND in the germline V gene (reference sequence). V trimming: 2 bases; J trimming: 4 bases; junction bases outside the gene matches: 5.

The V gene is TRBV14, the J gene TRBJ1-1, with D tentatively TRBD1 (5 bases). The CDR3 has 13 residues. Germline CDR1 and CDR2: SGHDN and FVKESK. Trimming cost V 5 bases and J 6 bases, with 13 bases left between them. This chain's CDR3 is CASSAQGSPEAFF. The CDR3 DNA sequence: TGTGCCAGCAGCGCGCAGGGTTCACCTGAAGCTTTCTTT.

The genes are TRBV28 and TRBJ1-1; no definite D call. Germline CDR1 reads MDHEN; CDR2 reads SYDVKM. V was trimmed by 3 bases and J by 3 bases, leaving 14 bases between them. The CDR3 loop spans 15 amino acids. The CDR3 is CASSFLRARDTEAFF. The CDR3 DNA follows: TGTGCCAGCAGTTTTCTTCGGGCGAGGGACACTGAAGCTTTCTTT.

This clone has a handful of counts. The chain is built from TRBV6-1 and TRBJ1-6; D not resolved. Germline V gene data show CDR1 as MNHNS and CDR2 as SASEGT. Deletions cut 6 bases from V and 7 bases from J, with 16 bases between. This CDR3 region has 15 residues. Written as DNA, the CDR3 is TGTGCCAGCAGGACCCCCGGGTCCTCGAATTCACCCCTCCACTTT. The encoded protein is CASRTPGSSNSPLHF.

The genes are TRBV5-8 and TRBJ2-1, with 14 nucleotides matching TRBD2. This CDR3 spans 14 amino acids. Germline V gene sequence: CDR1 SGHTS, CDR2 YDEGEE. After removal of 7 bases from V and 6 bases from J, the junction contained 3 bases not matched to a gene. The CDR3 nucleotides are TGTGCCAGCGGACTAGCGGGGGGCCCCAATGAGCAGTTCTTC. Translating it yields CASGLAGGPNEQFF.